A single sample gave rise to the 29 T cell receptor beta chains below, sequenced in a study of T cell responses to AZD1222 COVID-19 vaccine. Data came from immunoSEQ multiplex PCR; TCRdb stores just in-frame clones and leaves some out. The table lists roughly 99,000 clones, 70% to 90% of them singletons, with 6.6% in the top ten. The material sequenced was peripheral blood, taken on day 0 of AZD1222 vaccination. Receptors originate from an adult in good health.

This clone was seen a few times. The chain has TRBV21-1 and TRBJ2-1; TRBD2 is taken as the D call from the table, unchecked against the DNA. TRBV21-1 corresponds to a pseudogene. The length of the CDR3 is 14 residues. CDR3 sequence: CASSLRRVVNEQFF. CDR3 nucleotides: TGTGCCAGCAGCCTCCGCCGGGTCGTAAATGAGCAGTTCTTC.

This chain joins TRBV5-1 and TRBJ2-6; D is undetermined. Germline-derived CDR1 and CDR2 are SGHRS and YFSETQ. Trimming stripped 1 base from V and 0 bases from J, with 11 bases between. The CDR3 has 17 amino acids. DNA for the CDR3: TGCGCCAGCAGCTTGTCTGGGAACCCCTCTGGGGCCAACGTCCTGACTTTC. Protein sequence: CASSLSGNPSGANVLTF. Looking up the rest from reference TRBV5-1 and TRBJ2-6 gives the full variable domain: KAGVTQTPRYLIKTRGQQVTLSCSPISGHRSVSWYQQTPGQGLQFLFEYFSETQRNKGNFPGRFSGRQFSNSRSEMNVSTLELGDSALYLCASSLSGNPSGANVLTFGAGSRLTVL.

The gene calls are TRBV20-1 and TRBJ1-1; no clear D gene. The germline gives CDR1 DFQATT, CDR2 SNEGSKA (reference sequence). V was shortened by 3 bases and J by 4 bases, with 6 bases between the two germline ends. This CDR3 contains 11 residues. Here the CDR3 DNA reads TGCAGTGCTAGTCCAGGCACTGAAGCTTTCTTT. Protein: CSASPGTEAFF.

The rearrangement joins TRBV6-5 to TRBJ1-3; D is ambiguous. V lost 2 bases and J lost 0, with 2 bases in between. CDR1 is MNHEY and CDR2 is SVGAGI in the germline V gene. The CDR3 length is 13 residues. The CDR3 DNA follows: TGTGCCAGCAGTTACAACTCTGGAAACACCATATATTTT. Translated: CASSYNSGNTIYF.

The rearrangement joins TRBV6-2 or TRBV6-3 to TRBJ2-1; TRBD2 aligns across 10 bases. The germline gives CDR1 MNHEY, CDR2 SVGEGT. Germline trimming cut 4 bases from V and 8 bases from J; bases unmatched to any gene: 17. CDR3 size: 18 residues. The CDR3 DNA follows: TGTGCCAGCAGTTTGTTTTCGGCTAGCGGGAGCGGCTGGCATGAGCAGTTCTTC. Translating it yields CASSLFSASGSGWHEQFF.

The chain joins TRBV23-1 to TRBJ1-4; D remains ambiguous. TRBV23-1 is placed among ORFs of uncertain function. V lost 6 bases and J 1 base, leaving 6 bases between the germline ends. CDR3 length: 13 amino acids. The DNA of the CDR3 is TGCGCCAGCAGAGGGCGAACTAATGAAAAACTGTTTTTT. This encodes CASRGRTNEKLFF.

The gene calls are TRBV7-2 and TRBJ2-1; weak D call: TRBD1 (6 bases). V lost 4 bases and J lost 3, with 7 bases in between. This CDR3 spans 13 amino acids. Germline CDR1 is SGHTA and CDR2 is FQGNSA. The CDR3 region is CASSSGHYNEQFF. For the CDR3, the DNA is TGTGCCAGCAGCTCGGGACACTACAATGAGCAGTTCTTC.

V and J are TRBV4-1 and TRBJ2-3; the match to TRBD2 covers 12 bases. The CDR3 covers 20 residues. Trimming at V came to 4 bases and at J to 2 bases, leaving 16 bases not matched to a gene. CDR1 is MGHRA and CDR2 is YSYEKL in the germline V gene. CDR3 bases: TGCGCCAGCAGCCGTCAACCGACTAGCGGGAGAGGGTCTTCCACAGATACGCAGTATTTT. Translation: CASSRQPTSGRGSSTDTQYF.

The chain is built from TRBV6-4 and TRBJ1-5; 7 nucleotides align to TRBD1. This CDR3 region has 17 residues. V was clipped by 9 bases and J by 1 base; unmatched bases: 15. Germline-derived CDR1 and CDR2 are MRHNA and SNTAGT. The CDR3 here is CARSRQGSTRSNQPQHF. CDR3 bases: TGTGCCAGGTCCCGACAGGGCTCTACGCGGAGCAATCAGCCCCAGCATTTT.

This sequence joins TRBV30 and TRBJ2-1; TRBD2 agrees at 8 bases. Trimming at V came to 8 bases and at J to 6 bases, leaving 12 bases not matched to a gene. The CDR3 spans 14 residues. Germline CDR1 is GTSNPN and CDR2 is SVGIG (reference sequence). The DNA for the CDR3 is TGTGCCGGGCATTGGGGCGGGAGGAGCAATGAGCAGTTCTTC. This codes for CAGHWGGRSNEQFF. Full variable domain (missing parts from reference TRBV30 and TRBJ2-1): SQTIHQWPATLVQPVGSPLSLECTVEGTSNPNLYWYRQAAGRGLQLLFYSVGIGQISSEVPQNLSASRPQDRQFILSSKKLLLSDSGFYLCAGHWGGRSNEQFFGPGTRLTVL.

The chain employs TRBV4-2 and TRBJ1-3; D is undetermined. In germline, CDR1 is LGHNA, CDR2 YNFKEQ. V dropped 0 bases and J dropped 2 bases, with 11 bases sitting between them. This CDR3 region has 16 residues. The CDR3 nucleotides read TGTGCCAGCAGCCAAGATCTTCAGACACCTGGAAACACCATATATTTT. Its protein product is CASSQDLQTPGNTIYF.

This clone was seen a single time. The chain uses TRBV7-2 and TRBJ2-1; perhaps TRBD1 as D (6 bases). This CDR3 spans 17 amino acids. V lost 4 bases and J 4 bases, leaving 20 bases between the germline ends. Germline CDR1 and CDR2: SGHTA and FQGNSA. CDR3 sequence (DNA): TGTGCCAGCAGCTCCCAAGCGCCAACTAGGGGGTACAATGAGCAGTTCTTC. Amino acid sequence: CASSSQAPTRGYNEQFF.

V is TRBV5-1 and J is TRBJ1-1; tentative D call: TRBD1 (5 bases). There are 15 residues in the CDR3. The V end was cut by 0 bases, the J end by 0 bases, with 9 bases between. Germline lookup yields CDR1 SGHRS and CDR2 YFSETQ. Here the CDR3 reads CASSLAAGLNTEAFF. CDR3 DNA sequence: TGCGCCAGCAGCTTGGCCGCAGGGCTGAACACTGAAGCTTTCTTT.

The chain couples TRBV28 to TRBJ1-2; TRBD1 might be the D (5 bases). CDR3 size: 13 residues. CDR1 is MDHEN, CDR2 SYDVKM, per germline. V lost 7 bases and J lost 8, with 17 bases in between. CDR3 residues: CASTTGEGLGYTF. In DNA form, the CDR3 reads TGTGCCAGCACCACAGGAGAGGGACTAGGCTACACCTTC.

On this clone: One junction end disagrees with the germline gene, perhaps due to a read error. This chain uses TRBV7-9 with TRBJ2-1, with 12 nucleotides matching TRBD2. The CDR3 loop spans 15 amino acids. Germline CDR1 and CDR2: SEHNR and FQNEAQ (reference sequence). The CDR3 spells CVSSLLAGGPHEQFF. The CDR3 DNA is TGTGTCAGCAGCTTGCTAGCGGGAGGGCCACATGAGCAGTTCTTC.

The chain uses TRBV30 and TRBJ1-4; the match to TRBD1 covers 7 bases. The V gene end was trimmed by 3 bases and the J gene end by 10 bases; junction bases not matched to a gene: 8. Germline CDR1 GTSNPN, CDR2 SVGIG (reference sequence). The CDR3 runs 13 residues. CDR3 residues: CAWRGTEHGKLFF. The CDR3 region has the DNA TGTGCCTGGAGAGGGACAGAACATGGAAAACTGTTTTTT.

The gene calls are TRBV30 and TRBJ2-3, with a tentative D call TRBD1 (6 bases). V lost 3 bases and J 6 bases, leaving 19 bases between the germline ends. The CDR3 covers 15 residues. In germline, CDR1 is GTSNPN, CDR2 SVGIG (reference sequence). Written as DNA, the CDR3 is TGTGCCTGGAGCCTCCAGGGGTCCAGCTTGGATACGCAGTATTTT. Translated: CAWSLQGSSLDTQYF.

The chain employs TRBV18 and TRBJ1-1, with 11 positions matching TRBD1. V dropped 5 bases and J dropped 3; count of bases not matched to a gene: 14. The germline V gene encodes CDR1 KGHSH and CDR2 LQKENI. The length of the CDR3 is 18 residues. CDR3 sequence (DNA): TGTGCCAGCTCAGCCACCGGACAGGGGGCTATGTTATACACTGAAGCTTTCTTT. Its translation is CASSATGQGAMLYTEAFF.

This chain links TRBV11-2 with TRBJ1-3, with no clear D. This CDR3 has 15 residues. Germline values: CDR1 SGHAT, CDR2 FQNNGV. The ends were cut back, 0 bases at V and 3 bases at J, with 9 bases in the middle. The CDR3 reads CASSLEPHFGNTIYF. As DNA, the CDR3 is TGTGCCAGCAGCTTAGAACCTCACTTTGGAAACACCATATATTTT. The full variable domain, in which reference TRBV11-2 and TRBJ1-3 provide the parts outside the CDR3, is EAGVAQSPRYKIIEKRQSVAFWCNPISGHATLYWYQQILGQGPKLLIQFQNNGVVDDSQLPKDRFSAERLKGVDSTLKIQPAKLEDSAVYLCASSLEPHFGNTIYFGEGSWLTVV.

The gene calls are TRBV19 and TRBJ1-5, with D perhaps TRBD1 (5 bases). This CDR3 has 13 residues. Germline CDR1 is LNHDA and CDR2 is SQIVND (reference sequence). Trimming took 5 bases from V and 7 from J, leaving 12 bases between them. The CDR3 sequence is CASSGRVRQPQHF. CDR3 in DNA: TGTGCCAGTAGTGGCAGGGTGCGCCAGCCCCAGCATTTT. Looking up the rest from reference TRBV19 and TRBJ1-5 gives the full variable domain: DGGITQSPKYLFRKEGQNVTLSCEQNLNHDAMYWYRQDPGQGLRLIYYSQIVNDFQKGDIAEGYSVSREKKESFPLTVTSAQKNPTAFYLCASSGRVRQPQHFGDGTRLSIL.

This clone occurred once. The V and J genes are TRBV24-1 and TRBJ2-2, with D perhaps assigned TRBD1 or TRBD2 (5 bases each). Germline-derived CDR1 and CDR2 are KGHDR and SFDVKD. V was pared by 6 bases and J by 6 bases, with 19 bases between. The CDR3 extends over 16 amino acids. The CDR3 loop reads CATSLPGPTKSGELFF. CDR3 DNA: TGTGCCACCAGTTTACCGGGACCGACAAAGTCCGGGGAGCTGTTTTTT.

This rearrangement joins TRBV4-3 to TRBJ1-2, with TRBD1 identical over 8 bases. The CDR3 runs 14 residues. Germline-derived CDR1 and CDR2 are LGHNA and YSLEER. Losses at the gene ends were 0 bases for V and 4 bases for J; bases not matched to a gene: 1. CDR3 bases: TGCGCCAGCAGCCAAGACACAGGGGGCTATGGCTACACCTTC. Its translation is CASSQDTGGYGYTF.

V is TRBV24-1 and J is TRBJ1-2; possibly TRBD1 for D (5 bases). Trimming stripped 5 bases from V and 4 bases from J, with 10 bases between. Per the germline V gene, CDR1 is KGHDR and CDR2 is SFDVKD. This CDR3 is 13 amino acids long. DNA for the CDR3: TGTGCCACCAGTGCCGGGGCAACCTATGGCTACACCTTC. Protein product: CATSAGATYGYTF.

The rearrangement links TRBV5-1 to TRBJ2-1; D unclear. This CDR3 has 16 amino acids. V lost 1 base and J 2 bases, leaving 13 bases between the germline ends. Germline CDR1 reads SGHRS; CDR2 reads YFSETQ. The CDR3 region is CASSLTTGRTYNEQFF. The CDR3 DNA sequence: TGCGCCAGCAGCTTGACTACGGGCAGAACCTACAATGAGCAGTTCTTC.

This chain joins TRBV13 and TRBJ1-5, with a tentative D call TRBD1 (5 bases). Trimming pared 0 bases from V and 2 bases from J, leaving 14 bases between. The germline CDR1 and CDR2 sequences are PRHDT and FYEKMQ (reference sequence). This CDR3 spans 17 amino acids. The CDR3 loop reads CASSLGLTVQGNQPQHF. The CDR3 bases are TGTGCCAGCAGCTTAGGCCTGACAGTCCAGGGCAATCAGCCCCAGCATTTT.

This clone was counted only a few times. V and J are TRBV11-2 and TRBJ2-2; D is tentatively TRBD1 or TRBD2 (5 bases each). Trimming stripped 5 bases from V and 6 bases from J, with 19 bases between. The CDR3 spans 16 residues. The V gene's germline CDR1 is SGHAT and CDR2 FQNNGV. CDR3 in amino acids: CASSPTGTEAAGELFF. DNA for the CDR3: TGTGCCAGCAGCCCCACCGGGACGGAGGCCGCCGGGGAGCTGTTTTTT.

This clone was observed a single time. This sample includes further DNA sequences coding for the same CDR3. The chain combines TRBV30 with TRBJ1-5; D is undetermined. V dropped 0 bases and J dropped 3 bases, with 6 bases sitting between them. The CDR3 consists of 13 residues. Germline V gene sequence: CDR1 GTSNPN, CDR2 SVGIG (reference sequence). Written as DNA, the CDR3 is TGTGCCTGGAGTGTAAGGGACAATCAGCCCCAGCATTTT. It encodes CAWSVRDNQPQHF.

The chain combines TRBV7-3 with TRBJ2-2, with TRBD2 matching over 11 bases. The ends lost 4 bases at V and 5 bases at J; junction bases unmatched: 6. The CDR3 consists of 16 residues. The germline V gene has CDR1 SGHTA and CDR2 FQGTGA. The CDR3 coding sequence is TGTGCCAGCAGCTCTAGACTAGCGGGGTCAACCGGGGAGCTGTTTTTT. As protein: CASSSRLAGSTGELFF.

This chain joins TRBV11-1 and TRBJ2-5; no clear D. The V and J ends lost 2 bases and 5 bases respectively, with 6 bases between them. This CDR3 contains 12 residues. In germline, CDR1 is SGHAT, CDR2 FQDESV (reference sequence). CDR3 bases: TGTGCCAGCAGCTTAAGGTGGGAGACCCAGTACTTC. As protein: CASSLRWETQYF.